This T cell receptor (beta chain) was sequenced during a study of blood T cells in healthy people across ages. Findings and limits, study-wide: The authors considered diversity estimates from one million T cells to be underestimates.

Sample-barcoded 5' priming and a J-beta primer mix drove a second PCR of roughly 6 to 12 cycles. Using its own MiXCR run on the 5' RACE reads, TCRdb lists one record per CDR3 protein. The data show around 1,600,000 distinct CDR3 sequences, roughly 43% seen once. Germline V lookup: CDR1 MNHEY, CDR2 SMNVEV (reference sequence). V dropped 5 bases and J dropped 2 bases, with 21 bases sitting between them. This CDR3 contains 18 residues. About this clonotype: Its matching antigen is unknown.

Input material: blood. The rearrangement links TRBV27 to TRBJ1-4, with D tentatively TRBD1 (6 bases). This sequence originates from a woman between 18 and 29 years old in good health. The CDR3 is CASSRRGPGVDTNEKLFF. The CDR3 coding sequence is TGTGCCAGCAGTCGTCGGGGACCAGGGGTGGATACTAATGAAAAACTGTTTTTT.